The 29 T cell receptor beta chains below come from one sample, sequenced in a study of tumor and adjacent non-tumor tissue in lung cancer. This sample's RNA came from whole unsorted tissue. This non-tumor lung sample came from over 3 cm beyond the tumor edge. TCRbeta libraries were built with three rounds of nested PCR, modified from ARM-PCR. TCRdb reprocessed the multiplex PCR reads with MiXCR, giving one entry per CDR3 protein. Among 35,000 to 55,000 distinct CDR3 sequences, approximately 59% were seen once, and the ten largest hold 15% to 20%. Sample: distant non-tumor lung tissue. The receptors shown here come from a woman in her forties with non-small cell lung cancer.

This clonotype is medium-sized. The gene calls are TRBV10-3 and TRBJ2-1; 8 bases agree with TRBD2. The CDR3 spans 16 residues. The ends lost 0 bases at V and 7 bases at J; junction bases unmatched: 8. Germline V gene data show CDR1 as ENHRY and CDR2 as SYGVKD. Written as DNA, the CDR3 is TGTGCCATCAGTGAGTCCCTAACTAGCGGTGAAAATGAGCAGTTCTTC. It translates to CAISESLTSGENEQFF.

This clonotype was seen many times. CDR3 sequence (DNA): TGTGCCAGCAGCCAACGGTTGGGGAATTCACCCCTCCACTTT. This codes for CASSQRLGNSPLHF. The V call is TRBV16, the J call TRBJ1-6, with D unresolved. The length of the CDR3 is 14 residues. Germline CDR1 reads KGHSY; CDR2 reads FQNENV. Trimming pared 2 bases from V and 7 bases from J, leaving 9 bases between.

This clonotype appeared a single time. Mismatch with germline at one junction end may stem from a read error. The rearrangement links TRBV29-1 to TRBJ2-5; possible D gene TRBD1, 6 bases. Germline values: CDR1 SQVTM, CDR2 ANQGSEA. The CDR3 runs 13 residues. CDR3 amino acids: CIVGGRGMETQYF. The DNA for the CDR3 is TGCATCGTTGGAGGCAGGGGCATGGAGACCCAGTACTTT.

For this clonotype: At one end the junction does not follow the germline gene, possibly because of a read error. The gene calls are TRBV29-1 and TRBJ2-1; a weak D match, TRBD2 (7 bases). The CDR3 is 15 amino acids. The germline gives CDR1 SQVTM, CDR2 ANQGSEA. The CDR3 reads CSVGLGGGPRGEQSF. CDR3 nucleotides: TGCAGCGTTGGACTAGGGGGGGGCCCCCGAGGTGAGCAGTCCTTC.

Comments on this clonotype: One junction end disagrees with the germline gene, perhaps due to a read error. The chain's CDR3 is CVSSNPQGINQHQHF. Written as DNA, the CDR3 is TGTGTCAGCAGCAACCCACAGGGAATCAATCAGCACCAACATTTT. The chain carries TRBV11-2 and TRBJ1-5, with a weak D call TRBD1 (6 bases). The CDR3 is made up of 15 amino acids. In germline, CDR1 is SGHAT, CDR2 FQNNGV.

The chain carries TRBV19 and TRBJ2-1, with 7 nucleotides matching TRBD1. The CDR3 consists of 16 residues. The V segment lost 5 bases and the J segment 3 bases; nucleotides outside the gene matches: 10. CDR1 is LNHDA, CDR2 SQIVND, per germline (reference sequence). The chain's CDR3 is CASSPPDRKDYNEQFF. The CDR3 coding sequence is TGTGCCAGTAGTCCCCCGGACAGGAAGGACTACAATGAGCAGTTCTTC.

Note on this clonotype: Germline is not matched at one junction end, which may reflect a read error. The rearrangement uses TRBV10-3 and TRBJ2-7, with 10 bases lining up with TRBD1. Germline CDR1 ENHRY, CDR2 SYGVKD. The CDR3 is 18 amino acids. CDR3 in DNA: TGTGTCATCAGTGAGCCCACCTCCGGGACAGGGGTTTCCTATGAGCAGTACTTC. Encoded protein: CVISEPTSGTGVSYEQYF.

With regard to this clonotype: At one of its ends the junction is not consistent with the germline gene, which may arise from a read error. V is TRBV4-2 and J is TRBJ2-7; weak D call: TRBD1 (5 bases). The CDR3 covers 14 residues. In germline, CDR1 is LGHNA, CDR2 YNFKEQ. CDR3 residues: CASNQGARHPDAYF. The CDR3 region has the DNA TGTGCTAGCAACCAAGGGGCGAGACACCCAGACGCCTACTTC.

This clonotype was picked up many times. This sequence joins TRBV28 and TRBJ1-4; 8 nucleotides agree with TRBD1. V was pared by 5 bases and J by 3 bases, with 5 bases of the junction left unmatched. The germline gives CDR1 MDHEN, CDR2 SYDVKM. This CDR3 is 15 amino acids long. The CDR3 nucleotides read TGTGCCAGCAGTCTGCAGGGGGCAGCTAATGAAAAACTGTTTTTT. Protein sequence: CASSLQGAANEKLFF.

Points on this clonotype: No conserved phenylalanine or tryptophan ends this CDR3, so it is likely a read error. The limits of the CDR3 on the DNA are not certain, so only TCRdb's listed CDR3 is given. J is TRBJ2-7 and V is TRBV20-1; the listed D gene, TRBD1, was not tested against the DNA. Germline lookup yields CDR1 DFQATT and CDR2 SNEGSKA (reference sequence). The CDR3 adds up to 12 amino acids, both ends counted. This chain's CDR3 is CSASVQGSTECL.

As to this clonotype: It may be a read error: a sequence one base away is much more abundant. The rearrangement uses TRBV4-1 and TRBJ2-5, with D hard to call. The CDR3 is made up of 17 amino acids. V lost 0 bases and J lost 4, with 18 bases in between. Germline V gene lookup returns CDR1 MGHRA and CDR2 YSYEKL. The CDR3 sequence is CASSQDPAMGFGETQYF. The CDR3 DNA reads TGCGCCAGCAGCCAAGATCCGGCCATGGGGTTCGGAGAGACCCAGTACTTC.

CDR3 bases: TGTGCCAGCAGCTTAGTACGTAAAGCTTTCTTT. Translating it yields CASSLVRKAFF. The chain links TRBV7-9 to TRBJ1-1, with no clear D. This CDR3 spans 11 amino acids. CDR1 SEHNR and CDR2 FQNEAQ come from the germline V gene (reference sequence). V lost 1 base, J lost 9 bases, and 6 bases lay in between.

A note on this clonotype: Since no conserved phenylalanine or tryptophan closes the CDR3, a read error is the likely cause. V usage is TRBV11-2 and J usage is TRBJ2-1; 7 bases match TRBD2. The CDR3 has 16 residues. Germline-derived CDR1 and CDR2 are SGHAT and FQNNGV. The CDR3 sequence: CASSSERLALGNEQFL. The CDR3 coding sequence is TGTGCTAGCAGCTCCGAACGACTAGCCCTTGGCAATGAGCAGTTCCTC.

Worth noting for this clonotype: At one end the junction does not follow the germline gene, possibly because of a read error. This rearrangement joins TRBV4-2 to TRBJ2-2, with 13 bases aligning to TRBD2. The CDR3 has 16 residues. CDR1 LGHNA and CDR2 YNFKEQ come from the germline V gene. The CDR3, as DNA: TGTGCCAGCAGCCCTAGACTAGCGGGAGGCACCGTGGAGCTGGTTTTC. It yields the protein CASSPRLAGGTVELVF.

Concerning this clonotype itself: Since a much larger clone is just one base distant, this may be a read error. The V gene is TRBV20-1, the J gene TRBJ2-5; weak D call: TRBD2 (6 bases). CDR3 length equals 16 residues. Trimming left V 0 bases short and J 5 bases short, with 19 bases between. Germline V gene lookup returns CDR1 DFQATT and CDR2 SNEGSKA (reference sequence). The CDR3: CSARDQAGPKSETQYF. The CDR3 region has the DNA TGCAGTGCTAGAGATCAAGCGGGTCCGAAGTCGGAGACCCAGTACTTC.

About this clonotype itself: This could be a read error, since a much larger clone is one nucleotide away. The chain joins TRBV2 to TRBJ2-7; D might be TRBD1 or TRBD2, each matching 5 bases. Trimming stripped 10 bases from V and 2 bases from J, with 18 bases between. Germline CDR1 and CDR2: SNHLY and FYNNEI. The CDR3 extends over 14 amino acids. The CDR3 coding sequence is TGTGCCAACACTTCCGGGACGGGGACCTACGAGCAGTACTTC. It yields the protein CANTSGTGTYEQYF.

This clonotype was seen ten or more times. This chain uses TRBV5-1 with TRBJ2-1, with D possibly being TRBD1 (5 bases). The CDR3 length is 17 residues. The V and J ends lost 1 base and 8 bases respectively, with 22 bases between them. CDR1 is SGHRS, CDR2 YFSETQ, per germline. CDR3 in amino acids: CASSLPNTGAWMYEQFF. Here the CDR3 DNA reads TGCGCCAGCAGCTTGCCAAATACAGGCGCCTGGATGTATGAGCAGTTCTTC.

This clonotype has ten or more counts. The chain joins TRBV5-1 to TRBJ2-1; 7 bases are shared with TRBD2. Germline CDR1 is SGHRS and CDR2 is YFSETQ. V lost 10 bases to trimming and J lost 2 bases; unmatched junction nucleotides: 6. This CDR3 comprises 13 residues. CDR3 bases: TGCGCCCGAGCGGGACGTCCCTACAATGAGCAGTTCTTC. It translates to CARAGRPYNEQFF.

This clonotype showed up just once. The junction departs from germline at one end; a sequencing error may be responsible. The CDR3 nucleotides are TGTGTCAGCAGTTACAGGGGTGAACAGCCCCAGCATTTT. As protein: CVSSYRGEQPQHF. This chain links TRBV12-3 or TRBV12-4 with TRBJ1-5, with 7 nucleotides matching TRBD1. This CDR3 spans 13 amino acids.

The CDR3 DNA reads TGTGCCAGCAGCCCGCGCGCCAGGGAGGAGAATGAGCAGTTCTTC. Protein sequence: CASSPRAREENEQFF. The gene calls are TRBV7-9 and TRBJ2-1; D might be TRBD2 (6 bases). V dropped 5 bases and J dropped 7 bases, with 18 bases sitting between them. This CDR3 has 15 amino acids. CDR1 and CDR2 (germline): SEHNR, FQNEAQ (reference sequence).

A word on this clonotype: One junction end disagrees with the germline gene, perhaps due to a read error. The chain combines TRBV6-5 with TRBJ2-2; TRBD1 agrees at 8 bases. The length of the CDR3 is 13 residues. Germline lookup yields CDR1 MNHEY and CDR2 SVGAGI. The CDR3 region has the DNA TGTGCCAGCAAGACAGGGGACACCAGGGAGCTGTTTTTC. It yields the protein CASKTGDTRELFF.

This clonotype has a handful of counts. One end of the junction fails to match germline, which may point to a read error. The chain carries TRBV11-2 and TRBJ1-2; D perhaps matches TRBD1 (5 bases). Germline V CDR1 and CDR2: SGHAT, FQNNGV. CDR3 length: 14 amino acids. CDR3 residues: CASSFNRQNYGYTF. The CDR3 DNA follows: TGTGCCAGCAGCTTCAACAGACAGAACTATGGTTACACCTTC.

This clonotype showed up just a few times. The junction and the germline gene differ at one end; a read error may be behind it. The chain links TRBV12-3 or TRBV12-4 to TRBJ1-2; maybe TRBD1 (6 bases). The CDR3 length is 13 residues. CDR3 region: CASSPQQGDGCTF. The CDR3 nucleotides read TGTGCCAGCAGTCCCCAACAGGGAGATGGCTGCACCTTC.

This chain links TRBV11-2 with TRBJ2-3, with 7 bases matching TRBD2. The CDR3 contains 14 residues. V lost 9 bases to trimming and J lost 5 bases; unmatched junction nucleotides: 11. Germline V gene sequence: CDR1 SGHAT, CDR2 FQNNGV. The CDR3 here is CARSPLSGVDTQYF. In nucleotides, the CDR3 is TGTGCCAGAAGCCCTCTAAGCGGGGTAGATACGCAGTATTTT. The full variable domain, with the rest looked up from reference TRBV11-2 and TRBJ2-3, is EAGVAQSPRYKIIEKRQSVAFWCNPISGHATLYWYQQILGQGPKLLIQFQNNGVVDDSQLPKDRFSAERLKGVDSTLKIQPAKLEDSAVYLCARSPLSGVDTQYFGPGTRLTVL.

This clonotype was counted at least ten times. CDR3 region: CASSLAAGSSYEQYF. The CDR3 coding sequence is TGTGCCAGCAGCTTAGCCGCGGGTAGCTCCTACGAGCAGTACTTC. J is TRBJ2-7 and V is TRBV7-8; TRBD2 is a possible D gene (5 bases). CDR3 length equals 15 residues. V lost 0 bases and J 0 bases, leaving 9 bases between the germline ends. Germline CDR1 reads SGHVS; CDR2 reads FQNEAQ.

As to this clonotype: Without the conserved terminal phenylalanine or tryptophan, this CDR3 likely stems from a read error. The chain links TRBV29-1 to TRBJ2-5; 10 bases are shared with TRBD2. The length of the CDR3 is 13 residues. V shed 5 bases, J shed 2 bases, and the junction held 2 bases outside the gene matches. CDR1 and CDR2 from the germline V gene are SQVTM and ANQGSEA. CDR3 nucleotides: TGCAGCGTTCTAGCGGGGGTGCAAGAGACCCAGTACCTT. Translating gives CSVLAGVQETQYL.

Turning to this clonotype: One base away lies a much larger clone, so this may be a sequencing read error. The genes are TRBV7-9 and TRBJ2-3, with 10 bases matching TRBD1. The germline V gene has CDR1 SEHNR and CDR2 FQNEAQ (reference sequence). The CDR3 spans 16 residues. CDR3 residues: CASSLLGQGITDKQYF. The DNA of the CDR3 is TGTGCCAGCAGCTTACTGGGACAGGGGATTACAGATAAGCAGTATTTT. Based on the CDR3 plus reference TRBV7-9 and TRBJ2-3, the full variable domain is DTGVSQNPRHKITKRGQNVTFRCDPISEHNRLYWYRQTLGQGPEFLTYFQNEAQLEKSRLLSDRFSAERPKGSFSTLEIQRTEQGDSAMYLCASSLLGQGITDKQYFGPGTRLTVL.

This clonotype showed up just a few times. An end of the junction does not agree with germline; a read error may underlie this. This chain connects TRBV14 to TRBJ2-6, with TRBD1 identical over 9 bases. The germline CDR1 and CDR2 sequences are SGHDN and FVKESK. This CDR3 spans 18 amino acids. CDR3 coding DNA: TGTGCCAACAGCCCGGGACAGGGAGACATCTCTGGGGCCAACGTCCTGACTTTC. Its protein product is CANSPGQGDISGANVLTF. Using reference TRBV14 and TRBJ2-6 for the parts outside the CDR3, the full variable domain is EAGVTQFPSHSVIEKGQTVTLRCDPISGHDNLYWYRRVMGKEIKFLLHFVKESKQDESGMPNNRFLAERTGGTYSTLKVQPAELEDSGVYFCANSPGQGDISGANVLTFGAGSRLTVL.

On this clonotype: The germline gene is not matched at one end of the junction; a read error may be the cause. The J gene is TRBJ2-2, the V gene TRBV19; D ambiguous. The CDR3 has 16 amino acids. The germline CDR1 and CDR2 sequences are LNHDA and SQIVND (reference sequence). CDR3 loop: CAGSIQTDANTGELFF. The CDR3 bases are TGTGCCGGTAGTATCCAGACCGATGCGAACACCGGGGAGCTGTTTTTT.